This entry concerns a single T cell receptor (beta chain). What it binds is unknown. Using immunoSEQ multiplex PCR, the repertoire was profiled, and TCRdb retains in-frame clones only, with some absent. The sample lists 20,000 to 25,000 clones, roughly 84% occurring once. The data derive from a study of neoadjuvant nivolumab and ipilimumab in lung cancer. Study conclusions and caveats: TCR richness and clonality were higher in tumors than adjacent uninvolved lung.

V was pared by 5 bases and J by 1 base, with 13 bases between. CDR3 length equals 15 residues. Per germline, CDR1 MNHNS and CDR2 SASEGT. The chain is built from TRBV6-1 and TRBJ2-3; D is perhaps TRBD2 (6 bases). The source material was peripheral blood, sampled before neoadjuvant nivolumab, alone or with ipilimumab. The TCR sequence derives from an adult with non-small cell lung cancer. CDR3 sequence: CASSTGASGTDTQYF. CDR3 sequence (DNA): TGTGCCAGCAGTACTGGGGCTAGCGGCACAGATACGCAGTATTTT.